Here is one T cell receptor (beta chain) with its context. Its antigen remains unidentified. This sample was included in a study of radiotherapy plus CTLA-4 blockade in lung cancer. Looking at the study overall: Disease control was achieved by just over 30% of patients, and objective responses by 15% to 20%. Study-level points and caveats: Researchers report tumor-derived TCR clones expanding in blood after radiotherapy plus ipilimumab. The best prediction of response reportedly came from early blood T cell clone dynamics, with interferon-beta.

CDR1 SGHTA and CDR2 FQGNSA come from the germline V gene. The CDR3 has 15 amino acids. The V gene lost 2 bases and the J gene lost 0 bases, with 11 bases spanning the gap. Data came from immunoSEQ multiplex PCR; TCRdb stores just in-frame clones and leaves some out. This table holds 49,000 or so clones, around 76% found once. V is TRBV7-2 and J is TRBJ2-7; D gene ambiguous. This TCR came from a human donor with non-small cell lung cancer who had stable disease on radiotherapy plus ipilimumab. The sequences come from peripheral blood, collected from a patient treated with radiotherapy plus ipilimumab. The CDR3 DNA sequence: TGTGCCAGCAGCTTATTTCGCTCGACCTCCTACGAGCAGTACTTC. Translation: CASSLFRSTSYEQYF.